Here is one T cell receptor beta chain with its context. Trimming cost V 6 bases and J 0 bases, with 11 bases left between them. The CDR3 is made up of 14 amino acids. Germline loops: CDR1 LGHDT, CDR2 YNNKEL (reference sequence). In the source study's methods: Estimation of nucleated cell counts was performed using reference gene primer amplification. Produced via immunoSEQ multiplex PCR; TCRdb's table is partial and in-frame only. V and J calls and clone size are given by that table; D and trimming were obtained from the DNA. The sample comprises over 120,000 clones, approximately 80% of which are singletons, and roughly 8.2% rests with the top ten. This sample was included in a study of blood T cell repertoires in COVID-19. Study as a whole: COVID-19 samples, acute and convalescent, were from the United States, Italy and Spain. Sample material is recorded as cDNA or gDNA derived from T cells, B-cell-depleted T cells, or PBMCs.

Material: peripheral blood. The chain carries TRBV3-1 (or the pseudogene TRBV3-2) and TRBJ2-5; TRBD2 might be the D (6 bases). The sequence was obtained from a human donor in a cohort sampled during active COVID-19. CDR3 region: CASRAGWNQETQYF. CDR3 bases: TGTGCCAGCAGGGCGGGGTGGAACCAAGAGACCCAGTACTTC.